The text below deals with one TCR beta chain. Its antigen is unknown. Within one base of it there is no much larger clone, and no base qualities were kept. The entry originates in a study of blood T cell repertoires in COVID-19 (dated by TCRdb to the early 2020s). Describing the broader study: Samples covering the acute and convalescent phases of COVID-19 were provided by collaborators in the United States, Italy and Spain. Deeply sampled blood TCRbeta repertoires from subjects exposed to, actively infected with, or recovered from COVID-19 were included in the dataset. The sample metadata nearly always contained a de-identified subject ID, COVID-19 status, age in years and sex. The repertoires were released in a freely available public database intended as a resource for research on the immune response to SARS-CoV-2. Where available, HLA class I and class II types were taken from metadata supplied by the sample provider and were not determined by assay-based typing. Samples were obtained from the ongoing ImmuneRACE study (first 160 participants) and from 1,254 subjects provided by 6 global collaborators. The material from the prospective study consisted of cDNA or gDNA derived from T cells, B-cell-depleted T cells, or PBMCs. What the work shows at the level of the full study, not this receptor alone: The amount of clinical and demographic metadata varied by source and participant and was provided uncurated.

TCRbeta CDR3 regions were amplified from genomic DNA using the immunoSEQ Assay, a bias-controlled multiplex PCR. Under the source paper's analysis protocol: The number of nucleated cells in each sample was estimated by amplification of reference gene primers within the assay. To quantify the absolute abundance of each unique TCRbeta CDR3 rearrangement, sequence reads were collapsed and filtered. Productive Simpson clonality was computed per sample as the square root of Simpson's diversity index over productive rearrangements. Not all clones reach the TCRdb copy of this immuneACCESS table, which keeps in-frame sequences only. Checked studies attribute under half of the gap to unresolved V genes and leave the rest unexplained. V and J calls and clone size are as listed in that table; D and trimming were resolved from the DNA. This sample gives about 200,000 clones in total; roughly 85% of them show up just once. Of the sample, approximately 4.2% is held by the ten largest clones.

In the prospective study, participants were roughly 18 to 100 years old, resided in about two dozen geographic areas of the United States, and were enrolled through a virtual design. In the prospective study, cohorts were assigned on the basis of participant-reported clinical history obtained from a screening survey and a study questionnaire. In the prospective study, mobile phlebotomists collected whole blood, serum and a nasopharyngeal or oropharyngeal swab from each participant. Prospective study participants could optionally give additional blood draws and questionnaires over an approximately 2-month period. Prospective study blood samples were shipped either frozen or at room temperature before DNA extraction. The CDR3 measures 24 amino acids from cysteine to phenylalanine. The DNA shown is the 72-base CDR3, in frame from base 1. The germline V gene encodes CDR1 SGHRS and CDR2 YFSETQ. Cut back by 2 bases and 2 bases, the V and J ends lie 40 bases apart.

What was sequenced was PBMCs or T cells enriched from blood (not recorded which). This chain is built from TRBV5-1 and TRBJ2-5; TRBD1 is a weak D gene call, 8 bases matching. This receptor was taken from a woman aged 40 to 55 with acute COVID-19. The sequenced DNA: TGCGCCAGCAGCTTCCCCGTTACACAGGGGGTCAATCGCGGGAGCGCCTCCTGGCAAGAGACCCAGTACTTC. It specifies CASSFPVTQGVNRGSASWQETQYF.